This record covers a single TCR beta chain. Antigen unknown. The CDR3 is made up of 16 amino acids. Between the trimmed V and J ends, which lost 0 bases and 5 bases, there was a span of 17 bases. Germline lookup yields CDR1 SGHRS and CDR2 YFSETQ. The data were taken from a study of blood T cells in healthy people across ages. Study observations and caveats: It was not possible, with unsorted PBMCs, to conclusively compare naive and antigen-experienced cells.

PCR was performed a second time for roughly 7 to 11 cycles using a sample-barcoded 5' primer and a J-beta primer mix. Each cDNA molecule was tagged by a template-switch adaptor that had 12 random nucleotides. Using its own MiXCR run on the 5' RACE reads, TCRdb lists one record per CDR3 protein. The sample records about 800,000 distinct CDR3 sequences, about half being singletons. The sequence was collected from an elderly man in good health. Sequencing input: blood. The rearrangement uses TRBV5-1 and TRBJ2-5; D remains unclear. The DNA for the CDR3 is TGCGCCAGCAGCTTGGGCGGAGCTGGAGAGGAGGAGACCCAGTACTTC. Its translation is CASSLGGAGEEETQYF.